These 19 T cell receptor beta chains were sequenced from one sample in a study of blood T cell repertoires in COVID-19. Clones were sequenced by immunoSEQ multiplex PCR, and TCRdb holds only the in-frame ones, with some missing. The table includes 150,000 or so clones, about 80% detected once. Sequencing was performed on peripheral blood. All receptors derive from a woman older than 75 with acute or convalescent COVID-19.

V usage is TRBV7-2 and J usage is TRBJ2-7; unclear D gene. Germline lookup yields CDR1 SGHTA and CDR2 FQGNSA. The CDR3 totals 13 residues. V lost 1 base to trimming and J lost 9 bases, with 13 bases between them. For the CDR3, the DNA is TGTGCCAGCAGCTTAGGCGGTAGAAAGGTGCAGTACTTC. Translating it yields CASSLGGRKVQYF.

This rearrangement joins TRBV6-5 to TRBJ1-1; D gene unclear. The CDR3 totals 11 residues. V was clipped by 5 bases and J by 8 bases, with 9 bases between them. Per germline, CDR1 MNHEY and CDR2 SVGAGI. This CDR3 is CASSRLGEAFF. The CDR3 nucleotides read TGTGCCAGCAGTAGACTAGGAGAAGCTTTCTTT.

The chain employs TRBV5-1 and TRBJ2-1, with D maybe TRBD1 (6 bases). From germline, CDR1 is SGHRS and CDR2 YFSETQ. This CDR3 comprises 16 residues. Trimming cost V 5 bases and J 0 bases, with 15 bases left between them. CDR3 sequence (DNA): TGCGCCAGCAGACCCGGATGGGGGCTCTCCTACAATGAGCAGTTCTTC. Protein sequence: CASRPGWGLSYNEQFF.

This chain uses TRBV7-2 with TRBJ2-1; 13 bases match TRBD2. The CDR3 spans 15 residues. Germline V gene lookup returns CDR1 SGHTA and CDR2 FQGNSA. V was pared by 5 bases and J by 3 bases, with 1 base of the junction left unmatched. The CDR3, as DNA: TGTGCCAGCAGCGGGACTAGCGGGGTCTACAATGAGCAGTTCTTC. It yields the protein CASSGTSGVYNEQFF.

This clone was recorded only once. The chain carries TRBV5-5 and TRBJ1-5, with D uncertain. From germline, CDR1 is SGHKS and CDR2 YYEKEE (reference sequence). The CDR3 runs to 15 residues. V was shortened by 0 bases and J by 3 bases, with 10 bases between the two germline ends. The CDR3 sequence: CASSLVAGSNQPQHF. The CDR3 DNA reads as TGTGCCAGCAGCTTGGTAGCTGGGTCCAATCAGCCCCAGCATTTT.

The chain links TRBV15 to TRBJ2-1; 8 bases match TRBD2. Germline values: CDR1 LNHNV, CDR2 YYDKDF (reference sequence). This CDR3 has 18 residues. The V gene end was trimmed by 0 bases and the J gene end by 2 bases; junction bases not matched to a gene: 9. The CDR3, as DNA: TGTGCCACCAGCAGAGAACACACCGGGACTAGTGCCTACAATGAGCAGTTCTTC. Translated, it gives CATSREHTGTSAYNEQFF.

The rearrangement links TRBV5-6 to TRBJ1-6; TRBD1 agrees at 8 bases. V shed 3 bases, J shed 7 bases, and the junction held 12 bases outside the gene matches. The CDR3 covers 17 residues. CDR1 and CDR2 from the germline V gene are SGHDT and YYEEEE. The DNA of the CDR3 is TGTGCCAGCAGCTCAACAGGACAGGGTCGTGACAATTCACCCCTCCACTTT. Protein product: CASSSTGQGRDNSPLHF.

The gene calls are TRBV19 and TRBJ1-2, with 10 positions matching TRBD1. V lost 7 bases to trimming and J lost 7 bases; unmatched junction nucleotides: 6. The CDR3 is made up of 13 amino acids. Germline lookup yields CDR1 LNHDA and CDR2 SQIVND (reference sequence). The DNA of the CDR3 is TGTGCCAGTAATAGCGGGACAGGGGTTGGCTACACCTTC. This gives the protein CASNSGTGVGYTF.

This clone has just one count. The rearrangement joins TRBV5-1 to TRBJ2-3; tentatively, D is TRBD1 (6 bases). In germline, CDR1 is SGHRS, CDR2 YFSETQ. V lost 0 bases and J 1 base, leaving 9 bases between the germline ends. This CDR3 comprises 15 residues. CDR3 amino acids: CASSLVAGGTDTQYF. CDR3 bases: TGCGCCAGCAGCTTGGTGGCAGGGGGCACAGATACGCAGTATTTT.

The J gene is TRBJ1-1, the V gene TRBV10-3; TRBD1 is a possible D gene (5 bases). V was trimmed by 8 bases and J by 2 bases, leaving 12 bases between them. CDR1 is ENHRY, CDR2 SYGVKD, per germline. The CDR3 is 13 amino acids. The CDR3 loop is CAISAGRNTEAFF. The CDR3 bases are TGTGCCATCTCAGCGGGACGAAACACTGAAGCTTTCTTT.

The chain links TRBV4-3 to TRBJ2-1; perhaps TRBD1 as D (6 bases). The V gene lost 0 bases and the J gene lost 3 bases, with 12 bases spanning the gap. The CDR3 is 16 residues long. Germline-derived CDR1 and CDR2 are LGHNA and YSLEER. CDR3 protein: CASSQDPGQSYNEQFF. CDR3 DNA sequence: TGCGCCAGCAGCCAAGATCCCGGACAGAGCTACAATGAGCAGTTCTTC.

This chain joins TRBV12-5 and TRBJ2-3, with D perhaps matching TRBD2 (6 bases). This CDR3 comprises 15 residues. Germline V gene sequence: CDR1 LGHNT, CDR2 FRNRAP. V gave up 5 bases and J gave up 2 bases, with 14 bases separating them. The CDR3 is CASGPGDTLTDTQYF. The CDR3 region has the DNA TGTGCTAGTGGTCCGGGAGATACCCTCACAGATACGCAGTATTTT.

The rearrangement links TRBV18 to TRBJ1-1, with 10 bases that match TRBD1. Germline CDR1 reads KGHSH; CDR2 reads LQKENI. The V gene end was trimmed by 3 bases and the J gene end by 7 bases; junction bases not matched to a gene: 8. This CDR3 is 15 amino acids long. The CDR3 protein is CASSPSLTGGDEAFF. CDR3 coding DNA: TGTGCCAGCTCACCTTCCTTGACAGGGGGCGATGAAGCTTTCTTT.

This chain joins TRBV25-1 and TRBJ1-2; D is perhaps TRBD1 (5 bases). The CDR3 spans 14 residues. The ends were cut back, 2 bases at V and 4 bases at J, with 11 bases in the middle. In germline, CDR1 is MGHDK, CDR2 SYGVNS. CDR3 in amino acids: CASSESGGSYGYTF. Here the CDR3 DNA reads TGTGCCAGCAGTGAAAGCGGGGGGAGCTATGGCTACACCTTC.

The DNA for the CDR3 is TGTGCCAGCACATGGGGGGTCAATGAGCAGTTCTTC. Translating it yields CASTWGVNEQFF. V gene TRBV5-6 combines with J gene TRBJ2-1; TRBD2 might be the D (6 bases). This CDR3 has 12 amino acids. The ends were cut back, 6 bases at V and 6 bases at J, with 10 bases in the middle. Germline lookup yields CDR1 SGHDT and CDR2 YYEEEE. Full variable domain (outside the CDR3, taken from reference TRBV5-6 and TRBJ2-1): DAGVTQSPTHLIKTRGQQVTLRCSPKSGHDTVSWYQQALGQGPQFIFQYYEEEERQRGNFPDRFSGHQFPNYSSELNVNALLLGDSALYLCASTWGVNEQFFGPGTRLTVL.

V usage is TRBV5-1 and J usage is TRBJ2-1; TRBD2 matches 12 bases. The ends lost 2 bases at V and 6 bases at J; junction bases unmatched: 9. The CDR3 covers 17 residues. Germline V gene data show CDR1 as SGHRS and CDR2 as YFSETQ. The CDR3 loop reads CASSFQLAGGPLNEQFF. In DNA form, the CDR3 reads TGCGCCAGCAGCTTTCAGCTAGCGGGAGGGCCCCTCAATGAGCAGTTCTTC. Complete variable domain (other parts from reference TRBV5-1 and TRBJ2-1): KAGVTQTPRYLIKTRGQQVTLSCSPISGHRSVSWYQQTPGQGLQFLFEYFSETQRNKGNFPGRFSGRQFSNSRSEMNVSTLELGDSALYLCASSFQLAGGPLNEQFFGPGTRLTVL.

The genes are TRBV7-9 and TRBJ2-1; 7 nucleotides align to TRBD2. Germline V CDR1 and CDR2: SEHNR, FQNEAQ (reference sequence). This CDR3 contains 17 residues. The junction had 6 bases not matched to a gene; V was cut back by 0 bases and J by 1 base. CDR3: CASSLAIAGQSYNEQFF. DNA for the CDR3: TGTGCCAGCAGCTTAGCGATAGCGGGTCAGTCCTACAATGAGCAGTTCTTC. The variable domain in full, with the rest retrieved from reference TRBV7-9 and TRBJ2-1, is DTGVSQNPRHKITKRGQNVTFRCDPISEHNRLYWYRQTLGQGPEFLTYFQNEAQLEKSRLLSDRFSAERPKGSFSTLEIQRTEQGDSAMYLCASSLAIAGQSYNEQFFGPGTRLTVL.

This sequence joins TRBV25-1 and TRBJ2-3; 11 bases match TRBD2. V was pared by 3 bases and J by 6 bases, with 5 bases of the junction left unmatched. This CDR3 is built from 15 residues. From germline, CDR1 is MGHDK and CDR2 SYGVNS. CDR3: CASSETSGAWDTQYF. The DNA of the CDR3 is TGTGCCAGCAGTGAGACTAGCGGGGCATGGGATACGCAGTATTTT.

This sequence joins TRBV4-1 and TRBJ1-5; D not resolved. There are 14 residues in the CDR3. V was cut by 2 bases and J by 7 bases, with 12 bases left in between. CDR1 is MGHRA, CDR2 YSYEKL, per germline. The CDR3 bases are TGCGCCAGCAGCCAATGGTCCGGCGGGCAGCCCCAGCATTTT. This gives the protein CASSQWSGGQPQHF.